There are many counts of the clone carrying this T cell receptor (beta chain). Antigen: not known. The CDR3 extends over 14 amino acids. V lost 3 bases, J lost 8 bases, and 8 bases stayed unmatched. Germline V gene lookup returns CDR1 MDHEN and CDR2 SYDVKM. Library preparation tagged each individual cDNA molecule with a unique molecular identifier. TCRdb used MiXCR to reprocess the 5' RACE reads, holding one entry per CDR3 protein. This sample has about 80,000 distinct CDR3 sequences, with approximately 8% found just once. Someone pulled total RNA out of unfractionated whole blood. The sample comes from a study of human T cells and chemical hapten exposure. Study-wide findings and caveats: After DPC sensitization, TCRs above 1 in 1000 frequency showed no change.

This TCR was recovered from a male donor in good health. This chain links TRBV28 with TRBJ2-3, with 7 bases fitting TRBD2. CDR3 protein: CASSFAAGEGTQYF. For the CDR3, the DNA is TGTGCCAGCAGTTTCGCGGCGGGAGAGGGTACGCAGTATTTT.